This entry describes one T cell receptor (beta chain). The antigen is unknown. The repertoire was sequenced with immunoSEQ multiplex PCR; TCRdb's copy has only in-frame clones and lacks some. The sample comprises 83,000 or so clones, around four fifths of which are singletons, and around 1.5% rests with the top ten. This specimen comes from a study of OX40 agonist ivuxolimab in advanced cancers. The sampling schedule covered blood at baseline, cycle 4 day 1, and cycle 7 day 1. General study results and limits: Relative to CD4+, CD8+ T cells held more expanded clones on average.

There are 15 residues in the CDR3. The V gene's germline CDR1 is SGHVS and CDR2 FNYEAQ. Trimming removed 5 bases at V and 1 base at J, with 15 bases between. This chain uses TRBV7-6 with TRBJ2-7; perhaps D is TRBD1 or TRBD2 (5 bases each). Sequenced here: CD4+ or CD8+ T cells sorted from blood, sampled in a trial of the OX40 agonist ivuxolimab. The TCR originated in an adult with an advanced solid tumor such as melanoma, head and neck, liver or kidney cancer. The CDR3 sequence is CASSPGTPESYEQYF. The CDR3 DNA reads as TGTGCCAGCAGCCCCGGGACGCCTGAGTCCTACGAGCAGTACTTC.